Given below is one TCR beta chain in context. As yet, its antigen is unknown. This sample is part of a study of shared clonotypes between healthy human individuals. Study-wide findings and caveats: Clonotypes shared by all four donors outscored non-shared clonotypes in generation probability.

Healthy HIV-negative adults with no recent acute infections or vaccinations were recruited as donors. The CDR3 has 18 residues. CDR1 SGHVS and CDR2 FQNEAQ come from the germline V gene. V was shortened by 1 base and J by 6 bases, with 25 bases between the two germline ends. Evenly divided among several immunoSEQ plates was the genomic DNA of each subset. Using approximately 190 ng DNA, approximately 30,000 T cell genomes, the sorted-subset replicate PCRs were run. TCRdb's copy holds only in-frame clones and misses some; the assay was immunoSEQ multiplex PCR. The profile covers some 2.4 million clones, with over 85% appearing a single time and around 0.4% taken by the ten largest.

The receptor comes from a man aged 18-30 years in good health. Some clones in this sample may be carry-over from other donors' samples. The genes are TRBV7-8 and TRBJ2-7; D call uncertain. Sequenced material: naive CD4+ T cells from PBMCs. Subset in this sample: CD45RA+ positively selected. This CDR3 reads CASSLDRIIRKPRSEQYF. DNA for the CDR3: TGTGCCAGCAGCTTAGATCGTATTATAAGGAAACCCCGGAGCGAGCAGTACTTC.